This T cell receptor (beta chain) was recorded in a study of T-cell reconstitution after alpha-beta-depleted transplantation in children. Study observations and caveats: Surviving recipient T cells and intrathymic progenitors accounted for some patients' high TCRbeta diversity at day 60. From newly produced T cells came most of the T-cell counts and diversity one year after transplant. Reports say that about two months after transplant, the alpha-beta T cells came out of several hundred graft clones that had expanded.

The authors prepared the TCRbeta library with unique molecular identifiers. TCRdb redid the calling of the PCR reads with MiXCR, one entry per CDR3 protein. The repertoire consists of 100,000 to 120,000 distinct CDR3 sequences, with roughly 6.1% occurring once and the leading ten covering approximately 25%. There are many counts of this clonotype. Its specificity is unknown. Germline CDR1 is MDHEN and CDR2 is SYDVKM. This CDR3 is 13 amino acids long. J lost 2 bases, V lost 6 bases, and 2 bases had no gene match. This sample comprised PBMCs, mostly from graft donor cells, obtained 360 days after TCRalphabeta/CD19-depleted stem cell transplant. This chain uses TRBV28 with TRBJ2-3, with 7 bases aligning to TRBD2. The clonotype originates from a male patient under 10 years old who had a stem cell transplant for acute lymphoblastic leukemia, so the T cells may come from the graft donor. The CDR3 protein is CASSRGVTDTQYF. In nucleotides, the CDR3 is TGTGCCAGCAGCCGGGGGGTCACAGATACGCAGTATTTT.